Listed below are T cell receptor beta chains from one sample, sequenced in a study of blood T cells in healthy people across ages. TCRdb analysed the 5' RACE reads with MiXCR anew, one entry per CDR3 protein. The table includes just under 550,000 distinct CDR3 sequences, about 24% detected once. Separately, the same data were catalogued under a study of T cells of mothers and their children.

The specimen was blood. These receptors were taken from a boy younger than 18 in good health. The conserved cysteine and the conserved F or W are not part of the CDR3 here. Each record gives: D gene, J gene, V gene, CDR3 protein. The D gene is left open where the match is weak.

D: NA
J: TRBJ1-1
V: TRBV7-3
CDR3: ASSLEGKAMNTEAF

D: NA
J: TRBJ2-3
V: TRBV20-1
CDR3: SLGTRDTQY

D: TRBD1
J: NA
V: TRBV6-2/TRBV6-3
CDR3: ASRQPGGGSYEQY

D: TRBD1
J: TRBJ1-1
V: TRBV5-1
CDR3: ASSLGTGDTEAF

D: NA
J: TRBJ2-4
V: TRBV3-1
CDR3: ASSLYTGGKNIQY

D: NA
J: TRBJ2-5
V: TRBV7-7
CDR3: ASSFGPLQETQY

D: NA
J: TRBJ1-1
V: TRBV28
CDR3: ASSSIGGGNTEAF

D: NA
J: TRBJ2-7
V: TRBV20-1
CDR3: SADNRDFSYEQY

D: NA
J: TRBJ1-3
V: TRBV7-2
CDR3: ASSWASPPSSGNTIY

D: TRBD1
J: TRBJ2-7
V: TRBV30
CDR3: AWSVGTGVRYEQY

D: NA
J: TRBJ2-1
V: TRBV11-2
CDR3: ASSLHTEVGYNEQF

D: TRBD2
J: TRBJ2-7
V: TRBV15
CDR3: ATSSFGLQRDYEQY

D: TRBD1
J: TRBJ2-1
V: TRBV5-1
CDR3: ASSSGQGYEQF

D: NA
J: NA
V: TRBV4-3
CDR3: ASSQVVLVAEQY

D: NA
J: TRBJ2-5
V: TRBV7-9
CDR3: ASSAQNQETQY

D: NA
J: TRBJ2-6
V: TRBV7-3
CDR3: ASSLKSGANVLT

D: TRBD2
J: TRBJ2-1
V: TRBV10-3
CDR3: AISESAGGSHNEQF

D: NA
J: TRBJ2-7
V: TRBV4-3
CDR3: ASSDVVAYWSYEQY

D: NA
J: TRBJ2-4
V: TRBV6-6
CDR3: ASSYGSSAEQNIEY

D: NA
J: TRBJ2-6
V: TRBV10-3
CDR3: AIRKSSGADVLT

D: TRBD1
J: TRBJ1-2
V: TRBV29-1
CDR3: SEGTGDSYGYT